Described below is a single T cell receptor beta chain sequence and its context. The antigen remains undetermined. This entry is derived from a study of graft-versus-host responses after intestinal transplantation. Study summary: Anti-thymocyte globulin induction, then tacrolimus and steroids for about three years, went to all recipients.

Produced via immunoSEQ multiplex PCR; TCRdb's table is partial and in-frame only. The table has 60,000 to 80,000 clones, about 90% seen once. General study results and limits: Recipient marrow harbored GvH clones, some of which surfaced first in ileum or blood.

Germline CDR1 and CDR2: SGHVS and FNYEAQ. The V gene end was trimmed by 5 bases and the J gene end by 4 bases; junction bases not matched to a gene: 2. CDR3 size: 15 residues. This receptor was identified in a human donor who received an intestinal transplant. Material: unstimulated CD8+ T cells sorted from spleen or lymph node cells, obtained before intestinal transplant. The V and J genes are TRBV7-6 and TRBJ2-1, with 13 bases matching TRBD2. The CDR3 spells CASSTGLAGYNEQFF. Written as DNA, the CDR3 is TGTGCCAGCAGCACGGGACTAGCGGGGTACAATGAGCAGTTCTTC.